A few counts support the clone carrying this T cell receptor beta chain. TCRdb itself ran the 5' RACE reads through MiXCR, one entry per CDR3 protein. The profile shows 95,000 to 110,000 distinct CDR3 sequences, roughly an eighth of them singletons. Germline lookup yields CDR1 SGHVS and CDR2 FNYEAQ. The CDR3 length is 14 residues. V gave up 3 bases and J gave up 6 bases, with 11 bases separating them. The data were taken from a study of T-cell memory formation after mild COVID-19. The sequenced sample consisted of PBMCs or a T cell subset sorted from them (not recorded which). This chain joins TRBV7-6 and TRBJ1-4; D call uncertain. The source of this sequence is a man between 18 and 29 years old who had mild COVID-19 (a few samples of this study predate the infection). Cell type and time point are not known. The CDR3 bases are TGTGCCAGCAGCTTGAGGACCGCAGATGAAAAACTGTTTTTT. It yields the protein CASSLRTADEKLFF.